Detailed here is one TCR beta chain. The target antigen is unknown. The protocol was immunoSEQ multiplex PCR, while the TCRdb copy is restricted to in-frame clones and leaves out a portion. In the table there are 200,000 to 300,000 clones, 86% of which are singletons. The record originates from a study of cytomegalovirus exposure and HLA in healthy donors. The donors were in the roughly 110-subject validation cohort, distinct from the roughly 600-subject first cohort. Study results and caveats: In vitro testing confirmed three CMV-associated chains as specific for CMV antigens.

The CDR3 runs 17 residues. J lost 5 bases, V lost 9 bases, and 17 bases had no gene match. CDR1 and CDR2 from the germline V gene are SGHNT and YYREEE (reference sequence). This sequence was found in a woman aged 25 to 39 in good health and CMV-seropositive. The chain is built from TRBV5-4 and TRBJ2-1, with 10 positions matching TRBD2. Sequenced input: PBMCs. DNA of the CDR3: TGTGCCACCCGCCGGCCGGGGAGCGGGAGGGCCGACAATGAGCAGTTCTTC. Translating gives CATRRPGSGRADNEQFF. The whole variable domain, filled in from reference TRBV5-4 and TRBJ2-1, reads ETGVTQSPTHLIKTRGQQVTLRCSSQSGHNTVSWYQQALGQGPQFIFQYYREEENGRGNFPPRFSGLQFPNYSSELNVNALELDDSALYLCATRRPGSGRADNEQFFGPGTRLTVL.